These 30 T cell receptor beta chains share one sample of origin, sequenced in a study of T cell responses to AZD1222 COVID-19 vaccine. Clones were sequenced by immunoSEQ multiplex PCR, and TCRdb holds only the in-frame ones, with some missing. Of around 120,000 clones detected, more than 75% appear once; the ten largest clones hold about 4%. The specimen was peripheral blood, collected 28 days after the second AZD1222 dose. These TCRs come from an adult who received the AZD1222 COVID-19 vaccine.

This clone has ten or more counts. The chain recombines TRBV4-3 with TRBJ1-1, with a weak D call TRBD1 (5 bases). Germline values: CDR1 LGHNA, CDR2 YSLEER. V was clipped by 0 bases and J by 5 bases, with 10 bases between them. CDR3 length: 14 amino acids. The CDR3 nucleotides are TGCGCCAGCAGCCAAGATCGGGGGTCAACTGAAGCTTTCTTT. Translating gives CASSQDRGSTEAFF.

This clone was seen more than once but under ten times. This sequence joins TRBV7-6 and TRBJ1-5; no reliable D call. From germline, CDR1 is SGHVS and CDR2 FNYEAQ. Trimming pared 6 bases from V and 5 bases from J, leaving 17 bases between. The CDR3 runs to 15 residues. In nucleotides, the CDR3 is TGTGCCAGCAGTTCTAAGTCCCCGTTGGATCAGCCCCAGCATTTT. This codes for CASSSKSPLDQPQHF. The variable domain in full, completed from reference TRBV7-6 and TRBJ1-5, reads GAGVSQSPRYKVTKRGQDVALRCDPISGHVSLYWYRQALGQGPEFLTYFNYEAQQDKSGLPNDRFSAERPEGSISTLTIQRTEQRDSAMYRCASSSKSPLDQPQHFGDGTRLSIL.

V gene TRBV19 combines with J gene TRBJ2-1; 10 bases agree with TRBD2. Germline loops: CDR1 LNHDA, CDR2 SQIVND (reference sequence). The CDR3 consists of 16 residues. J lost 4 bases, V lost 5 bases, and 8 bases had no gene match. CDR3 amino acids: CASSLAGDHFYNEQFF. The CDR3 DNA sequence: TGTGCCAGTAGTCTAGCGGGGGACCACTTTTACAATGAGCAGTTCTTC.

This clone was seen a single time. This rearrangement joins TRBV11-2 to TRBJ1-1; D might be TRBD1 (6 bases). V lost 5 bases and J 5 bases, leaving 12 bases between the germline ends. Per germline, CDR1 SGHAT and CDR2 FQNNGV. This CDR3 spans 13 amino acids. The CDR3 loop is CASSEGVGTEAFF. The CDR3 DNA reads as TGTGCCAGCAGCGAGGGGGTGGGGACTGAAGCTTTCTTT.

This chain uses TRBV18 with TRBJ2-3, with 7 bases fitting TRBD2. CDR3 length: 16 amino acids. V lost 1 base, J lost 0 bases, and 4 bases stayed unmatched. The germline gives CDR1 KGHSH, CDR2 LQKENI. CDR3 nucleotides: TGTGCCAGCTCACCACGGCTAGCGGTAAGCACAGATACGCAGTATTTT. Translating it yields CASSPRLAVSTDTQYF.

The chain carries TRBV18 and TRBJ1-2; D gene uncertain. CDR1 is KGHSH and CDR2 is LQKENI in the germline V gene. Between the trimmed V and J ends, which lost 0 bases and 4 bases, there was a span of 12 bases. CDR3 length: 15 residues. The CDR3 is CASSPPEGTGYGYTF. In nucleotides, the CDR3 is TGTGCCAGCTCACCACCGGAGGGTACTGGCTATGGCTACACCTTC.

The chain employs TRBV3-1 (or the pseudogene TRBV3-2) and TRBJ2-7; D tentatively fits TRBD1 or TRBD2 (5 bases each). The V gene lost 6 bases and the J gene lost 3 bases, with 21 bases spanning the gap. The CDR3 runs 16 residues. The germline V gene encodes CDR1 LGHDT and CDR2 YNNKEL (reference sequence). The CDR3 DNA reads TGTGCCAGCAGTCCCCTCCCCCGGGACCTAAGCTACGAGCAGTACTTC. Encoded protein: CASSPLPRDLSYEQYF.

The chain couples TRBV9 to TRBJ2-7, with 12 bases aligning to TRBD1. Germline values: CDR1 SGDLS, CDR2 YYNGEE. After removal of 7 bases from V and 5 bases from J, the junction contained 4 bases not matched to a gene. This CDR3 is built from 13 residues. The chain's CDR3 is CASGGTGGHEQYF. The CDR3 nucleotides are TGTGCCAGCGGGGGGACAGGGGGCCACGAGCAGTACTTC. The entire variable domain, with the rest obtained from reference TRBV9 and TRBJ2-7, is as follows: DSGVTQTPKHLITATGQRVTLRCSPRSGDLSVYWYQQSLDQGLQFLIQYYNGEERAKGNILERFSAQQFPDLHSELNLSSLELGDSALYFCASGGTGGHEQYFGPGTRLTVT.

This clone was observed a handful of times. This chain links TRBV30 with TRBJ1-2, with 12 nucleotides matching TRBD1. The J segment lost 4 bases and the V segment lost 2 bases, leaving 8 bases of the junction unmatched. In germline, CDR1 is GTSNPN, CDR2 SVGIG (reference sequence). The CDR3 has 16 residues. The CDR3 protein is CAWSSGTGGFGYGYTF. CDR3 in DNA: TGTGCCTGGAGTTCCGGGACAGGGGGCTTTGGCTATGGCTACACCTTC.

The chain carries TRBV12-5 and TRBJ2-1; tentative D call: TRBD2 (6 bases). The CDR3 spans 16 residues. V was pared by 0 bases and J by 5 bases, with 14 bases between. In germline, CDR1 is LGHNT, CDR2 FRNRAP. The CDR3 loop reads CASGLVLGLRDNEQFF. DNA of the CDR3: TGTGCTAGTGGTTTGGTGCTGGGACTCCGTGACAATGAGCAGTTCTTC.

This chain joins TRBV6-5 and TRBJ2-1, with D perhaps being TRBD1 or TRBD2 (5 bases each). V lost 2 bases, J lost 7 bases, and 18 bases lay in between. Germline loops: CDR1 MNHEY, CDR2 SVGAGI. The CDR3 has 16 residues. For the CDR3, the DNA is TGTGCCAGCAGTTACGGGACGGGATGGTCGGGAAATGAGCAGTTCTTC. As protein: CASSYGTGWSGNEQFF.

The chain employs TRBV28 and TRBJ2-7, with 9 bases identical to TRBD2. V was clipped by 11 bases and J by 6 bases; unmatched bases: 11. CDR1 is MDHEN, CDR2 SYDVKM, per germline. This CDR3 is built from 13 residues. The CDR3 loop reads CALSGLAFSEQYF. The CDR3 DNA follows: TGTGCCCTATCCGGACTAGCGTTCTCCGAGCAGTACTTC.

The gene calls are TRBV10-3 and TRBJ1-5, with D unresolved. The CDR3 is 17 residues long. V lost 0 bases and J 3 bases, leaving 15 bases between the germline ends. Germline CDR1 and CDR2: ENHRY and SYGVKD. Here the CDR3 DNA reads TGTGCCATCAGTGAGTCGGCGAATACCGGCTACAATCAGCCCCAGCATTTT. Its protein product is CAISESANTGYNQPQHF.

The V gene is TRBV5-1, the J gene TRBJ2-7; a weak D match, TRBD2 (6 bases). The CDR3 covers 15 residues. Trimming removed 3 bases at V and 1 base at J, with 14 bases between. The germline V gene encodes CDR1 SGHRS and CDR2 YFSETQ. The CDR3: CASSSAGRGSYEQYF. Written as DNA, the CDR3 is TGCGCCAGCAGCTCGGCAGGGCGGGGTTCCTACGAGCAGTACTTC.

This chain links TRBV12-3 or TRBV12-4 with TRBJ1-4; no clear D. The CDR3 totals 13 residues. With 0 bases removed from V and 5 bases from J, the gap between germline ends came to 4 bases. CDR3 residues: CASSLAGNEKLFF. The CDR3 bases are TGTGCCAGCAGTTTAGCGGGAAATGAAAAACTGTTTTTT.

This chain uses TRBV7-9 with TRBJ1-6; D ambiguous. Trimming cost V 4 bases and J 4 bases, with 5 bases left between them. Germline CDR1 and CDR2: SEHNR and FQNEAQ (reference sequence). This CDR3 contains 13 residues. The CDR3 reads CASSWSYNSPLHF. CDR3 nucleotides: TGTGCCAGCAGCTGGAGTTATAATTCACCCCTCCACTTT.

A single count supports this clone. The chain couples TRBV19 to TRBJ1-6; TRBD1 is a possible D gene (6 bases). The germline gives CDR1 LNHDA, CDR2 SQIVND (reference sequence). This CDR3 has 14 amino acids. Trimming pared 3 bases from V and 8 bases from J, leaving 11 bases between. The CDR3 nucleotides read TGTGCCAGTAGTATTTTGGCAGGGGATTCACCCCTCCACTTT. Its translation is CASSILAGDSPLHF.

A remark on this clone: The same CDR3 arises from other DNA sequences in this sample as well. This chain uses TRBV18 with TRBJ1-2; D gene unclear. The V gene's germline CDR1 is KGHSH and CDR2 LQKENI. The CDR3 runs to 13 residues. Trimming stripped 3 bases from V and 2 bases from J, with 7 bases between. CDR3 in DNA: TGTGCCAGCTCACCGGGAGCCAACTATGGCTACACCTTC. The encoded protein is CASSPGANYGYTF.

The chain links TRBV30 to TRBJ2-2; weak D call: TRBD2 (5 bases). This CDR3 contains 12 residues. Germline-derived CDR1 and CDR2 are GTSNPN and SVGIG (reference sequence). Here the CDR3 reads CAGRQNTGELFF. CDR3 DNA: TGTGCTGGGAGACAGAACACCGGGGAGCTGTTTTTT.

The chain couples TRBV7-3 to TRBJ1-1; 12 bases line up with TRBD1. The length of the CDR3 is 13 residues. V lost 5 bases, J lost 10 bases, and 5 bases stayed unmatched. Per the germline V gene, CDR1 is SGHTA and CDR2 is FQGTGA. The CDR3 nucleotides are TGTGCCAGCAGCCCAGGGACAGGGGGCGCAGCTTTCTTT. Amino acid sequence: CASSPGTGGAAFF. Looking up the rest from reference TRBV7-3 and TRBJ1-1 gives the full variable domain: GAGVSQTPSNKVTEKGKYVELRCDPISGHTALYWYRQSLGQGPEFLIYFQGTGAADDSGLPNDRFFAVRPEGSVSTLKIQRTERGDSAVYLCASSPGTGGAAFFGQGTRLTVV.

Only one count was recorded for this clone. CDR3 nucleotides: TGTGCCAGCGGCTACGTCTACAATGAGCAGTTCTTC. It codes for CASGYVYNEQFF. The rearrangement joins TRBV6-5 to TRBJ2-1; D unresolved. V dropped 8 bases and J dropped 3 bases, with 8 bases sitting between them. The germline V gene has CDR1 MNHEY and CDR2 SVGAGI. The CDR3 length is 12 residues.

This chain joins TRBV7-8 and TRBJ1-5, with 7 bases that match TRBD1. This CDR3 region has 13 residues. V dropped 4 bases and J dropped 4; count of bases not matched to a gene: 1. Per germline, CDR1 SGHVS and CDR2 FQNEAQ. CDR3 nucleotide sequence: TGTGCCAGCAGCTCACAGGGGAATCAGCCCCAGCATTTT. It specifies CASSSQGNQPQHF.

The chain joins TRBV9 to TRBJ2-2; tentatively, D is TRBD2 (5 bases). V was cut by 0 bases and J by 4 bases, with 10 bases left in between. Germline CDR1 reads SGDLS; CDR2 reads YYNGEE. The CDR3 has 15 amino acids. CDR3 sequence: CASSVVLGGTGELFF. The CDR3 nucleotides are TGTGCCAGCAGCGTAGTCCTTGGAGGCACCGGGGAGCTGTTTTTT.

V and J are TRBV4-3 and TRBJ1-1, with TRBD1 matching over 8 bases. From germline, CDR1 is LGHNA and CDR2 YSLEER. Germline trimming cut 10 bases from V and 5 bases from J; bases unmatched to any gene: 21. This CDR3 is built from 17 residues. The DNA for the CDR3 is TGCGCCACTTCGAAACGAGTGGACAGGGTCGTTGGGACTGAAGCTTTCTTT. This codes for CATSKRVDRVVGTEAFF.

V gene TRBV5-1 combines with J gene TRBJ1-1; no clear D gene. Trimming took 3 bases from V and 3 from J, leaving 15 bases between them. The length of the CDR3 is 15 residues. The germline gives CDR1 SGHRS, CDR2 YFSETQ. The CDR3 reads CASSWTGSSYTEAFF. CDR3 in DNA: TGCGCCAGCAGCTGGACGGGCAGCAGTTACACTGAAGCTTTCTTT.

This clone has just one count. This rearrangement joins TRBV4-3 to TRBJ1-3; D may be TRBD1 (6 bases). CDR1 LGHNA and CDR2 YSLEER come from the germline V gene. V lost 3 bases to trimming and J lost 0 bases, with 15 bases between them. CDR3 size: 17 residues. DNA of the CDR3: TGCGCCAGCAGCCAGGAGGGACATTCAATCTCTGGAAACACCATATATTTT. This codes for CASSQEGHSISGNTIYF.

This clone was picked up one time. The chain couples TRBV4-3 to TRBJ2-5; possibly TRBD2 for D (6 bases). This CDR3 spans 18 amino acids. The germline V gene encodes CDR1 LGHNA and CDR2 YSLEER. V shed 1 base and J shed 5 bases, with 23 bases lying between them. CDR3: CASSQVLGGLEVGETQYF. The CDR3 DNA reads TGCGCCAGCAGCCAAGTTCTCGGGGGACTCGAGGTGGGGGAGACCCAGTACTTC.

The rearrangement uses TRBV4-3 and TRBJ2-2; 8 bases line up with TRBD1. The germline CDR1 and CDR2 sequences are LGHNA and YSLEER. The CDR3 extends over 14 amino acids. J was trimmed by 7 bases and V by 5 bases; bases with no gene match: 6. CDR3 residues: CASSAQGASGELFF. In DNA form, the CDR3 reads TGCGCCAGCAGCGCTCAGGGGGCCAGCGGGGAGCTGTTTTTT.

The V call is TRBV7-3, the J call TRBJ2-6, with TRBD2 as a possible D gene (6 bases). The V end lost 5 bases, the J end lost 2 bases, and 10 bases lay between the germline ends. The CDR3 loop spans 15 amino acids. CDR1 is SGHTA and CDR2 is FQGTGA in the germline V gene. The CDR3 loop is CASSPPGAGANVLTF. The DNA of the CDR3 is TGTGCCAGCAGCCCCCCGGGGGCTGGGGCCAACGTCCTGACTTTC. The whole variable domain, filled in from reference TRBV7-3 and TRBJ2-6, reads GAGVSQTPSNKVTEKGKYVELRCDPISGHTALYWYRQSLGQGPEFLIYFQGTGAADDSGLPNDRFFAVRPEGSVSTLKIQRTERGDSAVYLCASSPPGAGANVLTFGAGSRLTVL.

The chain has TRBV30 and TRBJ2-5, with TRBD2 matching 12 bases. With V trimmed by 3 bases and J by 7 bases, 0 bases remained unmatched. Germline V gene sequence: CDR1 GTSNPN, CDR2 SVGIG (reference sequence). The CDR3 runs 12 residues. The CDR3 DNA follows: TGTGCCTGGAGGACTAGCGGGGGGACCCAGTACTTC. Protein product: CAWRTSGGTQYF.